This T cell receptor (beta chain) was retrieved from a study of early T cells in non-severe SARS-CoV-2 infection. Study in general: The chains were unpaired, and the sequenced material was bulk RNA from unsorted whole blood.

Trimming removed 3 bases at V and 7 bases at J, with 13 bases between. Germline values: CDR1 SGDLS, CDR2 YYNGEE. CDR3 length: 13 residues. This clonotype was counted ten times or more. Its specificity is unknown. Findings and caveats of the study: VDJdb-based annotation leaned toward anti-spike CD8 responses and missed private and CD4 specificities.

Individually, cDNA molecules had unique molecular identifiers attached to them. Via MiXCR, TCRdb re-called the 5' RACE reads, giving one row per CDR3 protein. The sample records approximately 35,000 distinct CDR3 sequences, approximately 5.2% being singletons. This TCR was recovered from an adult who was a healthcare worker with PCR-confirmed SARS-CoV-2 infection or an uninfected control (not recorded which). The V call is TRBV9, the J call TRBJ1-2, with no clear D. The source material was whole blood. In DNA, the CDR3 is TGTGCCAGCAGCGCCGGCGATATGGTTGGCTACACCTTC. Amino acids: CASSAGDMVGYTF.